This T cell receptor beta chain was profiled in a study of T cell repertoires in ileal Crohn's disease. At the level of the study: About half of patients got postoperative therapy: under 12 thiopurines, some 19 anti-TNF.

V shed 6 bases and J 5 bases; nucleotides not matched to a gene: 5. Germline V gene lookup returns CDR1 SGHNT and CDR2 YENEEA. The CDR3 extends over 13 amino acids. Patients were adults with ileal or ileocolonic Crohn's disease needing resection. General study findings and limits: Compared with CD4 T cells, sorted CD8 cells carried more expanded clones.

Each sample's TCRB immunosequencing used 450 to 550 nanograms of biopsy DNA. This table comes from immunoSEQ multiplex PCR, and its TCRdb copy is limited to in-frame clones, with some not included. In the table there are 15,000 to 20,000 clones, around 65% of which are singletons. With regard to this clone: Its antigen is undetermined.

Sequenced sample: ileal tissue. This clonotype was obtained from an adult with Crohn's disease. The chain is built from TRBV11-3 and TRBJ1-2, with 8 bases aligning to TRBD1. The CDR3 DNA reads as TGTGCCAGCAGTCCGGACAGGGAATATGGCTACACCTTC. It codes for CASSPDREYGYTF.